The 18 T cell receptor beta chains reported below all come from one sample, sequenced in a study of blood T cell repertoires in COVID-19. The data were produced by immunoSEQ multiplex PCR, yet TCRdb's version contains in-frame clones alone and is incomplete. The table shows more than 200,000 clones, with 75% to 90% occurring only once. Sequencing used peripheral blood. These receptors were obtained from a young man with COVID-19, enrolled during active disease.

The chain uses TRBV15 and TRBJ1-1, with TRBD1 as a possible D gene (5 bases). CDR3 length: 13 residues. The V end was cut by 4 bases, the J end by 6 bases, with 12 bases between. Germline V gene data show CDR1 as LNHNV and CDR2 as YYDKDF (reference sequence). In DNA, the CDR3 is TGTGCCACCAGCACCCGTTGGGGGGCTGAAGCTTTCTTT. This codes for CATSTRWGAEAFF. Supplemented by reference TRBV15 and TRBJ1-1, the full variable domain reads DAMVIQNPRYQVTQFGKPVTLSCSQTLNHNVMYWYQQKSSQAPKLLFHYYDKDFNNEADTPDNFQSRRPNTSFCFLDIRSPGLGDTAMYLCATSTRWGAEAFFGQGTRLTVV.

The rearrangement links TRBV18 to TRBJ2-7; D perhaps matches TRBD1 (6 bases). The V and J ends lost 5 bases and 3 bases respectively, with 20 bases between them. Per the germline V gene, CDR1 is KGHSH and CDR2 is LQKENI. The CDR3 length is 16 residues. CDR3: CASSGTGRTDNYEQYF. CDR3 coding DNA: TGTGCCAGCTCAGGCACCGGCAGGACAGACAACTACGAGCAGTACTTC.

The chain couples TRBV7-9 to TRBJ2-7; perhaps TRBD1 as D (5 bases). The germline V and J ends were trimmed by 5 bases and 7 bases, with 21 bases remaining between them. CDR1 and CDR2 (germline): SEHNR, FQNEAQ (reference sequence). CDR3 length: 15 residues. CDR3 sequence: CASSTPDRFGWEQYF. For the CDR3, the DNA is TGTGCCAGCAGCACCCCAGACAGATTTGGCTGGGAGCAGTACTTC.

The chain combines TRBV18 with TRBJ2-7; D gene ambiguous. The CDR3 length is 13 residues. Germline lookup yields CDR1 KGHSH and CDR2 LQKENI. Trimming shortened V by 3 bases and J by 5 bases, and 11 bases separated the two germline ends. CDR3: CASSPRLTDEQYF. CDR3 sequence (DNA): TGTGCCAGCTCACCGAGACTTACCGACGAGCAGTACTTC.

V gene TRBV4-2 combines with J gene TRBJ2-1; TRBD2 aligns across 8 bases. This CDR3 contains 15 residues. The germline V gene has CDR1 LGHNA and CDR2 YNFKEQ. V was pared by 3 bases and J by 6 bases, with 7 bases of the junction left unmatched. The CDR3 DNA reads as TGTGCCAGCAGCCAGGCACTAGCGGAGCGCAATGAGCAGTTCTTC. Translated: CASSQALAERNEQFF.

This clone was observed a handful of times. The rearrangement uses TRBV3-1 (or the pseudogene TRBV3-2) and TRBJ2-7; a possible D gene is TRBD2 (6 bases). Trimming shortened V by 1 base and J by 4 bases, and 17 bases separated the two germline ends. The V gene's germline CDR1 is LGHDT and CDR2 YNNKEL (reference sequence). This CDR3 is 16 amino acids long. The CDR3 nucleotides are TGTGCCAGCAGCCAAGGGCGGAGGGGAGATGATTACGAGCAGTACTTC. Encoded protein: CASSQGRRGDDYEQYF.

V usage is TRBV5-4 and J usage is TRBJ2-7; 7 bases map to TRBD1. Germline V gives CDR1 SGHNT, CDR2 YYREEE (reference sequence). This CDR3 spans 15 amino acids. The junction had 7 bases not matched to a gene; V was cut back by 4 bases and J by 0 bases. The CDR3 DNA reads as TGTGCCAGCAGCATGGGGACAGATAGCTCCTACGAGCAGTACTTC. As protein: CASSMGTDSSYEQYF. The variable domain in full, with the rest retrieved from reference TRBV5-4 and TRBJ2-7, is ETGVTQSPTHLIKTRGQQVTLRCSSQSGHNTVSWYQQALGQGPQFIFQYYREEENGRGNFPPRFSGLQFPNYSSELNVNALELDDSALYLCASSMGTDSSYEQYFGPGTRLTVT.

This clone was counted ten times or more. The rearrangement joins TRBV28 to TRBJ2-7; D is undetermined. Germline CDR1 is MDHEN and CDR2 is SYDVKM. V lost 3 bases to trimming and J lost 0 bases, with 9 bases between them. The CDR3 runs to 14 residues. Here the CDR3 reads CASSFGGSSYEQYF. The CDR3, as DNA: TGTGCCAGCAGTTTCGGCGGTAGCTCCTACGAGCAGTACTTC.

CDR3 sequence: CATTWGGYEQYF. Here the CDR3 DNA reads TGTGCCACGACCTGGGGGGGCTACGAGCAGTACTTC. The chain couples TRBV28 to TRBJ2-7; TRBD2 matches at 7 bases. V shed 10 bases and J 3 bases; nucleotides not matched to a gene: 6. The CDR3 covers 12 residues. CDR1 is MDHEN, CDR2 SYDVKM, per germline.

This chain uses TRBV10-3 with TRBJ2-7, with 16 bases that match TRBD2. Germline V gives CDR1 ENHRY, CDR2 SYGVKD. CDR3 length: 18 amino acids. V trimming: 6 bases; J trimming: 6 bases; junction bases outside the gene matches: 14. The CDR3 here is CAIRGTSGRAFSSGEQYF. CDR3 DNA: TGTGCCATCAGAGGGACTAGCGGGAGGGCCTTTAGTAGTGGCGAGCAGTACTTC.

Points on this clone: A junction end diverges from the germline sequence, so it may reflect a read error. The chain employs TRBV5-4 and TRBJ2-7; no clear D gene. The CDR3 runs to 13 residues. The germline V gene has CDR1 SGHNT and CDR2 YYREEE (reference sequence). This CDR3 is CASGFFSRYEQYF. For the CDR3, the DNA is TGTGCCAGCGGCTTCTTCTCTCGCTACGAGCAGTACTTC. Combining the CDR3 with reference TRBV5-4 and TRBJ2-7 gives the whole variable domain ETGVTQSPTHLIKTRGQQVTLRCSSQSGHNTVSWYQQALGQGPQFIFQYYREEENGRGNFPPRFSGLQFPNYSSELNVNALELDDSALYLCASGFFSRYEQYFGPGTRLTVT.

The chain combines TRBV28 with TRBJ2-7; tentative D call: TRBD2 (5 bases). CDR1 is MDHEN, CDR2 SYDVKM, per germline. The V gene lost 3 bases and the J gene lost 6 bases, with 15 bases spanning the gap. This CDR3 has 14 amino acids. The CDR3 is CASSFSGEWFEQYF. The CDR3 DNA sequence: TGTGCCAGCAGTTTCTCCGGGGAATGGTTCGAGCAGTACTTC.

The rearrangement links TRBV3-1 (or the pseudogene TRBV3-2) to TRBJ1-2; possibly TRBD1 for D (6 bases). Germline loops: CDR1 LGHDT, CDR2 YNNKEL (reference sequence). Trimming took 3 bases from V and 8 from J, leaving 16 bases between them. The CDR3 is made up of 14 amino acids. For the CDR3, the DNA is TGTGCCAGCAGCCATACAGGGCGGCGATGCGGCTACACCTTC. Translation gives CASSHTGRRCGYTF.

This chain uses TRBV30 with TRBJ2-3; 8 bases are shared with TRBD1. The CDR3 has 15 amino acids. Germline V lookup: CDR1 GTSNPN, CDR2 SVGIG (reference sequence). V dropped 0 bases and J dropped 1; count of bases not matched to a gene: 3. The CDR3 DNA follows: TGTGCCTGGAGTGTACAGGGGGGTCGCACAGATACGCAGTATTTT. Protein product: CAWSVQGGRTDTQYF. The full variable domain, in which reference TRBV30 and TRBJ2-3 provide the parts outside the CDR3, is SQTIHQWPATLVQPVGSPLSLECTVEGTSNPNLYWYRQAAGRGLQLLFYSVGIGQISSEVPQNLSASRPQDRQFILSSKKLLLSDSGFYLCAWSVQGGRTDTQYFGPGTRLTVL.

The chain joins TRBV27 to TRBJ1-6; 8 nucleotides line up with TRBD1. Unmatched junction bases numbered 6, after V lost 5 bases and J lost 3 bases. The V gene's germline CDR1 is MNHEY and CDR2 SMNVEV (reference sequence). The CDR3 runs to 16 residues. The CDR3 here is CASSPTGQGYNSPLHF. DNA of the CDR3: TGTGCCAGCAGTCCCACCGGACAGGGCTATAATTCACCCCTCCACTTT.

The chain carries TRBV30 and TRBJ1-1; D ambiguous. This CDR3 has 13 residues. Germline V CDR1 and CDR2: GTSNPN, SVGIG (reference sequence). V was clipped by 0 bases and J by 6 bases, with 11 bases between them. The CDR3 DNA sequence: TGTGCCTGGAGTGTATTATTCCCCGCTGAAGCTTTCTTT. This codes for CAWSVLFPAEAFF.

This chain connects TRBV29-1 to TRBJ2-5; 10 positions agree with TRBD2. The germline gives CDR1 SQVTM, CDR2 ANQGSEA. CDR3 length: 18 residues. Trimming cost V 4 bases and J 2 bases; bases outside gene matches: 16. The DNA of the CDR3 is TGCAGCGTTGGCTACAGGCTAGCGGGGGCCAGATTACAAGAGACCCAGTACTTC. Its translation is CSVGYRLAGARLQETQYF.

The CDR3 DNA reads as TGTGCCAGCAGTCGCCAAAACATGGATTCACCCCTCCACTTT. Translating it yields CASSRQNMDSPLHF. The chain combines TRBV6-5 with TRBJ1-6, with D unclear. V was cut by 5 bases and J by 8 bases, with 13 bases left in between. The CDR3 runs to 14 residues. CDR1 is MNHEY, CDR2 SVGAGI, per germline.